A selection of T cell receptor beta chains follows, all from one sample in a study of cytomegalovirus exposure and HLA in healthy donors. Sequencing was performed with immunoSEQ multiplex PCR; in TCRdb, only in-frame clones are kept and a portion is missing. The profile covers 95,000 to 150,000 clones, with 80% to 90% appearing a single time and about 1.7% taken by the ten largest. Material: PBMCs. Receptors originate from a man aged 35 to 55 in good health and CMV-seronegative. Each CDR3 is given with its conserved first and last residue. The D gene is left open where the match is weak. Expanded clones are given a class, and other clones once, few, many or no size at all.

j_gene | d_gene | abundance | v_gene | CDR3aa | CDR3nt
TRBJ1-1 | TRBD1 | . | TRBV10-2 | CASSKGQGAITEAFF | TGCGCCAGCAGTAAAGGACAGGGGGCGATCACTGAAGCTTTCTTT
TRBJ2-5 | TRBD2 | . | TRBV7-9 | CASSRGGTSGSTETQYF | TGTGCCAGCAGCCGGGGAGGAACTAGCGGGAGCACGGAGACCCAGTACTTC
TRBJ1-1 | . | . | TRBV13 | CASSADGPAGNTEAFF | TGTGCCAGCAGCGCCGACGGGCCCGCGGGGAACACTGAAGCTTTCTTT
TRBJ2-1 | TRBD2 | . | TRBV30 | CAWSSGLAGGKSSYNEQFF | TGTGCCTGGAGTTCGGGGCTAGCGGGGGGAAAAAGCTCCTACAATGAGCAGTTCTTC
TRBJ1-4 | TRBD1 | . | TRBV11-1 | CASSFGTGRVKLFF | TGTGCCAGCAGCTTCGGGACAGGGCGGGTAAAACTGTTTTTT
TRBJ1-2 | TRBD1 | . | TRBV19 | CASTRDRSDYGYTF | TGTGCCAGTACCAGGGACAGGAGTGACTATGGCTACACCTTC
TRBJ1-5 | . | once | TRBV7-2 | CASSFRVSNQPQHF | TGTGCCAGCAGCTTTCGCGTGAGCAATCAGCCCCAGCATTTT
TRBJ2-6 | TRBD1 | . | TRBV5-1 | CASSLGTAGANVLTF | TGCGCCAGCAGCCTAGGGACAGCTGGGGCCAACGTCCTGACTTTC
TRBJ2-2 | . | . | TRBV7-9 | CSSSLARGGTGELFF | TGTTCCAGCAGCTTAGCGCGAGGAGGGACCGGGGAGCTGTTTTTT
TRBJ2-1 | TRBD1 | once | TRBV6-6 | CASRRGQGNSGEQFF | TGTGCCAGCAGAAGGGGACAGGGTAATTCGGGCGAGCAGTTCTTC
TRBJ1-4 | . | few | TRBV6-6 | CASVFSFGGGKLFF | TGTGCCAGCGTCTTTTCCTTTGGAGGCGGGAAACTGTTTTTT
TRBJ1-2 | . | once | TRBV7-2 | CASSPRDTDSGGYTF | TGTGCCAGCAGCCCCCGGGACACGGACTCGGGTGGCTACACCTTC
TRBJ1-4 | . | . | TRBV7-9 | CASSLDGGPRQVFF | TGTGCCAGCAGCTTAGATGGGGGCCCGCGGCAGGTGTTTTTT
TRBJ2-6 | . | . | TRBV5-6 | CASSSKTSSGANGLTF | TGTGCCAGCAGCTCGAAGACCTCATCTGGGGCCAACGGCCTGACTTTC
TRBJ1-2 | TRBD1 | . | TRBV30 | CAWSWGTGGYGYTF | TGTGCCTGGAGTTGGGGGACAGGGGGCTATGGCTACACCTTC
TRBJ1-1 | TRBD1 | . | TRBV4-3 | CASNLQGRREAFF | TGCGCCAGCAACCTACAGGGGCGTCGTGAAGCTTTCTTT
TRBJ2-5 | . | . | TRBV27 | CASSLSLRETQYF | TGTGCCAGCAGTTTATCTTTGAGGGAGACCCAGTACTTC
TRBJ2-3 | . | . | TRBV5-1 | CASSSTSTTDTQYF | TGCGCCAGCAGCTCAACTAGTACCACAGATACGCAGTATTTT
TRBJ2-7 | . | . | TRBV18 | CASSPREDSYEQYF | TGTGCCAGCTCACCCAGGGAGGATTCTTACGAGCAGTACTTC
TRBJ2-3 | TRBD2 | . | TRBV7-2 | CASSLGLAGRSTDTQYF | TGTGCCAGCAGCTTAGGACTAGCGGGACGCAGCACAGATACGCAGTATTTT
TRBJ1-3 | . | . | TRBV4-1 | CASSQVGSGNTIYF | TGCGCCAGCAGCCAAGTTGGTAGCGGAAACACCATATATTTT
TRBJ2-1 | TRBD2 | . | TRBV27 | CASSIRKTSESYNEQFF | TGTGCCAGCAGTATCCGGAAAACTAGCGAGTCCTACAATGAGCAGTTCTTC